This T cell receptor beta chain was identified in a study of siplizumab effects on memory and regulatory T cells. Study observations and caveats: Mappable alloreactive CD4+ clones averaged approximately 62% Treg-derived with siplizumab versus about 30% in controls.

V lost 0 bases, J lost 5 bases, and 3 bases stayed unmatched. The CDR3 covers 14 residues. The germline V gene has CDR1 SGHRS and CDR2 YFSETQ. Notes on this clone: What it binds is unknown.

In each sample, about 100,000 TCR templates were assayed. TCRdb's copy holds only in-frame clones and misses some; the assay was immunoSEQ multiplex PCR. In the table there are around 110,000 clones, less than 95% of which are singletons. The rearrangement links TRBV5-1 to TRBJ2-7, with 9 bases lining up with TRBD2. The TCR comes from a human donor in good health. The specimen sequenced was non-Treg CD4+ T cells sorted from blood. DNA of the CDR3: TGCGCCAGCAGCTTGGCTAGCGGGATCAACGAGCAGTACTTC. The encoded protein is CASSLASGINEQYF.